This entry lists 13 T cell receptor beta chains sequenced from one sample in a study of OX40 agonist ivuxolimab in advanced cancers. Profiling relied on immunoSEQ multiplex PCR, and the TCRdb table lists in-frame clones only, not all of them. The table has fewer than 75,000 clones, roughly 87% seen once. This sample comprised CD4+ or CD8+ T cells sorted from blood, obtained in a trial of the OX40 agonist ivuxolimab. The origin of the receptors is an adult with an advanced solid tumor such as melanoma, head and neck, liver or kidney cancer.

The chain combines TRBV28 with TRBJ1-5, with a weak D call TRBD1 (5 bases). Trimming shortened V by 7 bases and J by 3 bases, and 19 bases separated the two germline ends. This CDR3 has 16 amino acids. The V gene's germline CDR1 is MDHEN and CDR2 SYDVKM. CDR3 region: CASIQQVLGTNQPQHF. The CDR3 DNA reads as TGTGCCAGCATCCAACAGGTTCTGGGGACCAATCAGCCCCAGCATTTT. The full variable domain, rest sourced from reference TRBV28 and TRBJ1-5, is DVKVTQSSRYLVKRTGEKVFLECVQDMDHENMFWYRQDPGLGLRLIYFSYDVKMKEKGDIPEGYSVSREKKERFSLILESASTNQTSMYLCASIQQVLGTNQPQHFGDGTRLSIL.

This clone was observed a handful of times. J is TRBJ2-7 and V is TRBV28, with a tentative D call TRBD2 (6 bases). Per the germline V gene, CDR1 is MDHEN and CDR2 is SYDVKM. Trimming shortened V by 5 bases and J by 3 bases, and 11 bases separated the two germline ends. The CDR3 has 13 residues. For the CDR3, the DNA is TGTGCCAGCAGTCCCGGGACTGGCTACGAGCAGTACTTC. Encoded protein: CASSPGTGYEQYF. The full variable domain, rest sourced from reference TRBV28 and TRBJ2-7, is DVKVTQSSRYLVKRTGEKVFLECVQDMDHENMFWYRQDPGLGLRLIYFSYDVKMKEKGDIPEGYSVSREKKERFSLILESASTNQTSMYLCASSPGTGYEQYFGPGTRLTVT.

DNA of the CDR3: TGTGCCACCAGCAGAGAACTAGCGGCAAACACCGGGGAGCTGTTTTTT. This codes for CATSRELAANTGELFF. The V call is TRBV15, the J call TRBJ2-2; 8 positions match TRBD2. CDR1 is LNHNV, CDR2 YYDKDF, per germline (reference sequence). V dropped 0 bases and J dropped 2; count of bases not matched to a gene: 2. This CDR3 is 16 amino acids long.

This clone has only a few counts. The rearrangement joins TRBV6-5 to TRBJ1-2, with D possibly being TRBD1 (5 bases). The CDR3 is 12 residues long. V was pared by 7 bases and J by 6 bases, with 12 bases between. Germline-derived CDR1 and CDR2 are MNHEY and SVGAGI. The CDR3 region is CASNSRENGYTF. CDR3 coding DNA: TGTGCCAGCAACAGCAGGGAGAATGGCTACACCTTC.

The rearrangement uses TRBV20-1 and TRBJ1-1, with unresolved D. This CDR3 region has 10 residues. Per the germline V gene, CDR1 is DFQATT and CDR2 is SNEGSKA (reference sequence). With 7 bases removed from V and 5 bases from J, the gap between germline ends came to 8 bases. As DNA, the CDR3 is TGCAGTGTCCGTTGGACTGAAGCTTTCTTT. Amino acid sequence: CSVRWTEAFF.

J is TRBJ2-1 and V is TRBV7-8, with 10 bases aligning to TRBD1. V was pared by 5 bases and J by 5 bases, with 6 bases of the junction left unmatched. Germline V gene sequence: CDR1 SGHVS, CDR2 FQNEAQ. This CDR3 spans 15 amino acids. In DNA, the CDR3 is TGTGCCAGCAGCCTCGACAGGGGGCCAGACAATGAGCAGTTCTTC. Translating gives CASSLDRGPDNEQFF.

CDR3 DNA: TGTGCCTGGAGTAGGGACAGCAATCAGCCCCAGCATTTT. Translation: CAWSRDSNQPQHF. The chain is built from TRBV30 and TRBJ1-5; possibly TRBD1 for D (5 bases). Trimming removed 2 bases at V and 1 base at J, with 6 bases between. CDR1 and CDR2 (germline): GTSNPN, SVGIG (reference sequence). CDR3 length equals 13 residues.

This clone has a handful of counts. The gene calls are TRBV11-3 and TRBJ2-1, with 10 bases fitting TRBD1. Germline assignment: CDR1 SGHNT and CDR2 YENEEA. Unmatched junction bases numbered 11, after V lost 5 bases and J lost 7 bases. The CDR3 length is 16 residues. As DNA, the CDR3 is TGTGCCAGCAGCGGGGGGATTGGGGACAGGGGTAATGAGCAGTTCTTC. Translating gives CASSGGIGDRGNEQFF.

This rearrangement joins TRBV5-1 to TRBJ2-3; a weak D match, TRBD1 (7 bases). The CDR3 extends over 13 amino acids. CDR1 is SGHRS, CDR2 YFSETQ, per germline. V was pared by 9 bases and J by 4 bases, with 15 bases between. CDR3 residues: CAITDRDSDTQYF. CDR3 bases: TGCGCCATCACAGACAGGGACTCAGATACGCAGTATTTT.

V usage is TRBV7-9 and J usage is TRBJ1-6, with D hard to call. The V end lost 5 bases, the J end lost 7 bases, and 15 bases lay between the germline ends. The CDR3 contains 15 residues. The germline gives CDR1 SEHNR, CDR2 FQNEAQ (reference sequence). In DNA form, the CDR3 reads TGTGCCAGCAGCCCGAACCCCGAGGAAAATTCACCCCTCCACTTT. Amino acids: CASSPNPEENSPLHF.

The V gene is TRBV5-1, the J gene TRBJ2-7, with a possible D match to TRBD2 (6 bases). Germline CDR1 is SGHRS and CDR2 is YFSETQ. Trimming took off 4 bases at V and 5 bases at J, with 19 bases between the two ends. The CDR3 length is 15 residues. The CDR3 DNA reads TGCGCCAGCAGCAGGGGTGCGGGGCTTGTCGACGAGCAGTACTTC. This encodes CASSRGAGLVDEQYF.

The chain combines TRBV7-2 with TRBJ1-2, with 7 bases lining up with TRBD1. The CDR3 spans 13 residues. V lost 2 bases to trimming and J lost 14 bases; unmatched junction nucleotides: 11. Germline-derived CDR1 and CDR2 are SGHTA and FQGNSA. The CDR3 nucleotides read TGTGCCAGCAGCTTAAATTGGGACAGTATTTTGACCTTC. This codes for CASSLNWDSILTF.

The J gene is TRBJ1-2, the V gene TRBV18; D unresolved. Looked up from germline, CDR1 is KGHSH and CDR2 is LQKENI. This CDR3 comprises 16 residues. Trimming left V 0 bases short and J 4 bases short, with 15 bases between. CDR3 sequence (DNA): TGTGCCAGCTCACCACCGGTGAACTTCGGCGGCTATGGCTACACCTTC. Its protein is CASSPPVNFGGYGYTF.